Below, 10 T cell receptor beta chains from the same sample are listed, as sequenced in a study of CD4 and CD8 cells across lung adenocarcinoma regions. TCRdb reprocessed the PCR reads via MiXCR and lists one record per CDR3 protein. The sample consists of roughly 7,100 distinct CDR3 sequences, approximately 45% of them appearing once. Specimen: CD4+ T cells from the margin of a lung tumor. All receptors derive from a male donor with lung adenocarcinoma. The CD4 and CD8 labels of this study may be unreliable.

This clonotype was found many times. Written as DNA, the CDR3 is TGTGCCAGCAGCCCAAGGGCCATCACAGATACGCAGTATTTT. It encodes CASSPRAITDTQYF. V and J are TRBV7-2 and TRBJ2-3; D not certain. The CDR3 runs to 14 residues. Germline-derived CDR1 and CDR2 are SGHTA and FQGNSA. Trimming left V 5 bases short and J 2 bases short, with 11 bases between.

This rearrangement joins TRBV11-2 to TRBJ2-1, with no clear D. V was cut by 2 bases and J by 6 bases, with 8 bases left in between. There are 13 residues in the CDR3. Germline CDR1 and CDR2: SGHAT and FQNNGV. The CDR3 DNA reads TGTGCCAGCAGCTTATTTCATGCCAATGAGCAGTTCTTC. Translation gives CASSLFHANEQFF. The whole variable domain, filled in from reference TRBV11-2 and TRBJ2-1, reads EAGVAQSPRYKIIEKRQSVAFWCNPISGHATLYWYQQILGQGPKLLIQFQNNGVVDDSQLPKDRFSAERLKGVDSTLKIQPAKLEDSAVYLCASSLFHANEQFFGPGTRLTVL.

The chain employs TRBV20-1 and TRBJ2-1; 12 nucleotides align to TRBD2. The CDR3 runs to 17 residues. Germline trimming cut 4 bases from V and 1 base from J; bases unmatched to any gene: 8. In germline, CDR1 is DFQATT, CDR2 SNEGSKA (reference sequence). The CDR3, as DNA: TGCAGTGCTACCTCTAGCGGGAGGGCCGGTTCCTACAATGAGCAGTTCTTC. This codes for CSATSSGRAGSYNEQFF.

This clonotype was seen only a few times. The rearrangement uses TRBV6-5 and TRBJ2-4; D is ambiguous. Germline lookup yields CDR1 MNHEY and CDR2 SVGAGI. V was shortened by 2 bases and J by 8 bases, with 16 bases between the two germline ends. This CDR3 has 15 amino acids. The CDR3 is CASSYPNQAAYIQYF. The CDR3 bases are TGTGCCAGCAGTTACCCCAACCAGGCCGCGTACATTCAGTACTTC.

A single count supports this clonotype. The CDR3 loop reads CAGSLGRDQDTQYF. As DNA, the CDR3 is TGTGCGGGCAGCTTAGGCCGTGACCAGGATACGCAGTACTTC. The chain couples TRBV7-3 to TRBJ2-5; no clear D gene. Per the germline V gene, CDR1 is SGHTA and CDR2 is FQGTGA. CDR3 length equals 14 residues. The full variable domain, rest sourced from reference TRBV7-3 and TRBJ2-5, is GAGVSQTPSNKVTEKGKYVELRCDPISGHTALYWYRQSLGQGPEFLIYFQGTGAADDSGLPNDRFFAVRPEGSVSTLKIQRTERGDSAVYLCAGSLGRDQDTQYFGPGTRLLVL.

The gene calls are TRBV4-1 and TRBJ1-2, with a possible D match to TRBD1 (6 bases). Germline V gene data show CDR1 as MGHRA and CDR2 as YSYEKL. The CDR3 covers 13 residues. V was pared by 5 bases and J by 1 base, with 8 bases between. DNA of the CDR3: TGCGCCAGCAGCAGACAGGTTAACTATGGCTACACCTTC. It is translated as CASSRQVNYGYTF.

This clonotype was detected many times. The chain recombines TRBV6-1 with TRBJ2-3; tentatively, D is TRBD2 (7 bases). Trimming cost V 0 bases and J 12 bases, with 10 bases left between them. The CDR3 totals 12 residues. Germline V lookup: CDR1 MNHNS, CDR2 SASEGT. Written as DNA, the CDR3 is TGTGCCAGCAGTGAAGCAGGGGGGGGACAGTATTTT. Amino acids: CASSEAGGGQYF.

The chain uses TRBV27 and TRBJ2-3; D possibly uses TRBD1 or TRBD2 (5 bases each). Near its end, the DNA agrees better with TRBJ2-7, so the J call may be wrong. CDR1 and CDR2 from the germline V gene are MNHEY and SMNVEV (reference sequence). The CDR3 is 15 amino acids. The CDR3 sequence is CASSLWGSAADTQYF. As DNA, the CDR3 is TGTGCCAGCAGTTTATGGGGGTCTGCCGCAGATACGCAGTACTTC.

The chain joins TRBV3-1 to TRBJ2-6, with a tentative D call TRBD1 (6 bases). This CDR3 contains 15 residues. Between the trimmed V and J ends, which lost 4 bases and 1 base, there was a span of 8 bases. Germline assignment: CDR1 LGHDT and CDR2 YNNKEL (reference sequence). The CDR3 DNA is TGTGCCAGCAGCCCTACAGGGTCTGGGGCCAACGTCCTGACTTTC. Translation: CASSPTGSGANVLTF.

This clonotype was recorded at least ten times. The V and J genes are TRBV12-3 or TRBV12-4 and TRBJ2-2, with D possibly TRBD1 on 6 matching bases. This CDR3 spans 14 amino acids. The V and J ends lost 5 bases and 6 bases respectively, with 13 bases between them. CDR3 sequence reads: CASSPEQGSGELFF. The CDR3 nucleotides read TGTGCCAGCAGTCCCGAACAGGGCTCCGGGGAGCTGTTTTTT.